This T cell receptor (beta chain) was sequenced during a study of CD8 T cells in ankylosing spondylitis. Study-wide results and caveats: Reportedly, significant enrichment of disease-linked clones occurred in matched ankylosing spondylitis synovial fluid. In reactive arthritis synovial fluid and blood, some motif variants had been reported before.

TCRdb ran MiXCR on the 5' RACE reads and lists one entry per CDR3 protein. The sample lists approximately 130,000 distinct CDR3 sequences, around 9.3% occurring once. There are many counts of this clonotype. Its antigen is not known. CDR3 size: 15 residues. Trimming at V came to 4 bases and at J to 6 bases, leaving 7 bases not matched to a gene. In germline, CDR1 is MNHNS, CDR2 SASEGT. The gene calls are TRBV6-1 and TRBJ2-2; 8 nucleotides align to TRBD2. Sequencing was carried out using blood, either unsorted or a sorted T cell fraction (not recorded which). The clonotype was recovered from a male donor with ankylosing spondylitis or in good health (not recorded which). As DNA, the CDR3 is TGTGCCAGCAGTGCACGTTCGCGGGAGGCCGGGGAGCTGTTTTTT. This sequence encodes CASSARSREAGELFF.